The 14 T cell receptor beta chains below all came from one sample that was sequenced in a study of T-cell memory formation after mild COVID-19. From the 5' RACE reads, TCRdb called clonotypes with MiXCR, one entry per CDR3 protein. The data show 400,000 or so distinct CDR3 sequences, with about 20% seen just once and 8.4% held by the top ten. Source material: PBMCs or a T cell subset sorted from them (not recorded which). The receptors come from an adult woman who had mild COVID-19 (a few samples of this study predate the infection). Cell type and time point are not known.

CDR3 sequence: CASGGQGYGYTF. CDR3 nucleotide sequence: TGTGCCAGCGGAGGACAGGGGTATGGCTACACCTTC. The genes are TRBV3-1 and TRBJ1-2; 9 nucleotides align to TRBD1. This CDR3 has 12 residues. Unmatched junction bases numbered 3, after V lost 8 bases and J lost 5 bases. Germline assignment: CDR1 LGHDT and CDR2 YNNKEL (reference sequence). The entire variable domain, with the rest obtained from reference TRBV3-1 and TRBJ1-2, is as follows: DTAVSQTPKYLVTQMGNDKSIKCEQNLGHDTMYWYKQDSKKFLKIMFSYNNKELIINETVPNRFSPKSPDKAHLNLHINSLELGDSAVYFCASGGQGYGYTFGSGTRLTVV.

The chain uses TRBV11-3 and TRBJ2-3, with a possible D match to TRBD2 (6 bases). CDR3 size: 16 residues. The germline gives CDR1 SGHNT, CDR2 YENEEA. Trimming removed 5 bases at V and 5 bases at J, with 20 bases between. The CDR3 reads CASSPRSPGVQDTQYF. The CDR3 DNA sequence: TGTGCCAGCAGCCCAAGGTCGCCGGGAGTACAAGATACGCAGTATTTT.

This rearrangement joins TRBV7-9 to TRBJ1-6; D may be TRBD1 (6 bases). The CDR3 is made up of 14 amino acids. Trimming cost V 6 bases and J 4 bases, with 10 bases left between them. Germline CDR1 and CDR2: SEHNR and FQNEAQ (reference sequence). The CDR3 DNA reads as TGTGCCAGCAGAGGGGGGGCTTATAATTCACCCCTCCACTTT. Residues: CASRGGAYNSPLHF.

This clonotype occurred many times. The V gene is TRBV9, the J gene TRBJ2-7, with 9 bases aligning to TRBD2. The germline V gene encodes CDR1 SGDLS and CDR2 YYNGEE. V gave up 3 bases and J gave up 1 base; unmatched junction bases: 2. This CDR3 spans 14 amino acids. The CDR3 DNA reads as TGTGCCAGCAGCGCGGGACTAGCATCCTACGAGCAGTACTTC. Residues: CASSAGLASYEQYF.

In this sample, this clonotype turned up a few times. This rearrangement joins TRBV7-9 to TRBJ1-1; D is possibly TRBD1 (6 bases). This CDR3 has 15 residues. Trimming cost V 5 bases and J 5 bases, with 18 bases left between them. Germline-derived CDR1 and CDR2 are SEHNR and FQNEAQ (reference sequence). The CDR3 DNA reads as TGTGCCAGCAGCCCGGGGGCCCTAAGTGGGACTGAAGCTTTCTTT. This encodes CASSPGALSGTEAFF.

This clonotype was detected a few times. The chain is built from TRBV11-1 and TRBJ2-7, with 8 nucleotides matching TRBD1. V gave up 5 bases and J gave up 3 bases; unmatched junction bases: 9. Germline V gives CDR1 SGHAT, CDR2 FQDESV (reference sequence). The CDR3 is made up of 15 amino acids. The CDR3 spells CASSRDRGKDYEQYF. CDR3 in DNA: TGTGCCAGCAGCCGAGACAGGGGTAAGGACTACGAGCAGTACTTC.

This CDR3 reads CASSLARWETQYF. The CDR3 region has the DNA TGTGCCAGCAGTTTAGCGAGGTGGGAGACCCAGTACTTC. This chain uses TRBV27 with TRBJ2-5, with no clear D. The CDR3 is 13 residues long. Trimming stripped 2 bases from V and 5 bases from J, with 9 bases between. Germline CDR1 and CDR2: MNHEY and SMNVEV (reference sequence).

This clonotype was seen only a few times. The CDR3 DNA reads TGTGCCAGCAGTTCGCAGGGGGCCGATGAGCAGTTCTTC. Protein sequence: CASSSQGADEQFF. V is TRBV5-4 and J is TRBJ2-1; 8 nucleotides align to TRBD1. CDR1 and CDR2 from the germline V gene are SGHNT and YYREEE (reference sequence). V shed 5 bases, J shed 8 bases, and the junction held 6 bases outside the gene matches. This CDR3 region has 13 residues.

J is TRBJ2-7 and V is TRBV25-1; TRBD1 is a possible D gene (6 bases). Between the trimmed V and J ends, which lost 3 bases and 2 bases, there was a span of 14 bases. This CDR3 is built from 15 residues. Germline V gene lookup returns CDR1 MGHDK and CDR2 SYGVNS. The CDR3 DNA reads as TGTGCCAGCAGTGAGGGACAATGGGACACCTACGAGCAGTACTTC. Its protein product is CASSEGQWDTYEQYF.

The chain is built from TRBV5-1 and TRBJ2-5, with TRBD2 matching over 11 bases. The germline V gene encodes CDR1 SGHRS and CDR2 YFSETQ. V dropped 5 bases and J dropped 7; count of bases not matched to a gene: 10. The CDR3 is 15 amino acids. The CDR3 bases are TGCGCCAGCAGACTCCTAGCGGGGGGTGAGTGGACCCAGTACTTC. As protein: CASRLLAGGEWTQYF.

The rearrangement joins TRBV7-8 to TRBJ1-2; D is perhaps TRBD1 (5 bases). The CDR3 spans 15 residues. Germline values: CDR1 SGHVS, CDR2 FQNEAQ. Trimming left V 6 bases short and J 7 bases short, with 21 bases between. DNA for the CDR3: TGTGCCAGCAGTCCGCGGTGGAGGGGACCCCGTGGCTACACCTTC. Translated, it gives CASSPRWRGPRGYTF.

The chain is built from TRBV15 and TRBJ2-5; perhaps TRBD1 as D (6 bases). Germline V gene lookup returns CDR1 LNHNV and CDR2 YYDKDF (reference sequence). Deletions cut 2 bases from V and 4 bases from J, with 14 bases between. This CDR3 has 15 amino acids. The CDR3 DNA is TGTGCCACCAGCAGACAGGGGCCGGTTGGAGAGACCCAGTACTTC. This gives the protein CATSRQGPVGETQYF.

This clonotype showed up many times. This sequence joins TRBV29-1 and TRBJ2-1; either TRBD1 or TRBD2 may fit D (5 bases each). Trimming took 4 bases from V and 0 from J, leaving 7 bases between them. The CDR3 is made up of 13 amino acids. Germline CDR1 and CDR2: SQVTM and ANQGSEA. The CDR3 nucleotides read TGCAGCGTTGGGGGGAACTCCTACAATGAGCAGTTCTTC. This translates into CSVGGNSYNEQFF.

This chain connects TRBV5-8 to TRBJ1-2, with no clear D. Germline V gene lookup returns CDR1 SGHTS and CDR2 YDEGEE. The CDR3 spans 12 residues. Trimming took 1 base from V and 6 from J, leaving 7 bases between them. Written as DNA, the CDR3 is TGTGCCAGCAGCTTGAGGGCGGATGGCTACACCTTC. It translates to CASSLRADGYTF.